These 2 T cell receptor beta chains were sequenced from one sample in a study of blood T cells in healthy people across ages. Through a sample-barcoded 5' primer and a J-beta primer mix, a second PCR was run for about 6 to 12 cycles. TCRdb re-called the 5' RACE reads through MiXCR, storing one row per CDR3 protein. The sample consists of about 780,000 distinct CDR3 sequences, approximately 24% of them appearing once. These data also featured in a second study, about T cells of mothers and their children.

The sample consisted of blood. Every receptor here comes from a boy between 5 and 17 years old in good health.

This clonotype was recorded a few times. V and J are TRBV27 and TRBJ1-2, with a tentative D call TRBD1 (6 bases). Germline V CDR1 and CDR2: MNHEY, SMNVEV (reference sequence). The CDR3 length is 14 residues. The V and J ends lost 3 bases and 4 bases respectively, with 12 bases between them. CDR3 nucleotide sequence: TGTGCCAGCAGTTTGGGGTGGGACACCTATGGCTACACCTTC. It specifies CASSLGWDTYGYTF.

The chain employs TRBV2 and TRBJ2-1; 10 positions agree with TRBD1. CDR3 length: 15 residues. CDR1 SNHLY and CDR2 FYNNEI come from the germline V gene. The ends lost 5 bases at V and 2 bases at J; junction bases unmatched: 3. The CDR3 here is CASSTGTGAYNEQFF. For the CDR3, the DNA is TGTGCCAGCAGTACCGGGACAGGGGCCTACAATGAGCAGTTCTTC.